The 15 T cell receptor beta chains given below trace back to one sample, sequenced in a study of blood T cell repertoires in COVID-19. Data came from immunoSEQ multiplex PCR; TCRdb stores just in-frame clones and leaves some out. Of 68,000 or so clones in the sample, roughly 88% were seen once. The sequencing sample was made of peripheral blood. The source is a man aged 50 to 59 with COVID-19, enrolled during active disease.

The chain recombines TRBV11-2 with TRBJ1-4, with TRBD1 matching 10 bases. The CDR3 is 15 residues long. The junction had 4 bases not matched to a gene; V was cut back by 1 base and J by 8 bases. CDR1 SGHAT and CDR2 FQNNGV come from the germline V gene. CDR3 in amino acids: CASSLGTGGREKLFF. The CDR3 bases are TGTGCCAGCAGCTTAGGGACAGGGGGACGGGAAAAACTGTTTTTT.

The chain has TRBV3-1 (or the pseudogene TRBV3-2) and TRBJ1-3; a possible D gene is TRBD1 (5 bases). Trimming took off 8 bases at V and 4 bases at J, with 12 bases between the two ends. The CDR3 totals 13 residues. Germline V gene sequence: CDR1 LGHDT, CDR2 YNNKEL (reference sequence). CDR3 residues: CASARVSGNTIYF. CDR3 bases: TGTGCCAGCGCCAGGGTTAGCGGAAACACCATATATTTT.

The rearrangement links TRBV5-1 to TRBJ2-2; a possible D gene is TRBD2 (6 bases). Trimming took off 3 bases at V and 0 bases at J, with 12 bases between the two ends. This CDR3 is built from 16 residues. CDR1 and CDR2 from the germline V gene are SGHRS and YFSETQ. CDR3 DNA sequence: TGCGCCAGCAGCTGGGGTCGGAGGGCGAACACCGGGGAGCTGTTTTTT. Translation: CASSWGRRANTGELFF.

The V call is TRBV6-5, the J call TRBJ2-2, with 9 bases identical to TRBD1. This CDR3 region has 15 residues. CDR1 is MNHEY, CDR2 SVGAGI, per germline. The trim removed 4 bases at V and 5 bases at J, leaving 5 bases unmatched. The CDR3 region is CASSWGQGRTGELFF. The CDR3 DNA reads TGTGCCAGCAGTTGGGGACAGGGAAGGACCGGGGAGCTGTTTTTT.

CDR3 in DNA: TGTGCCAGCAGCCTCGGGGGGGCCACAGATACGCAGTATTTT. It encodes CASSLGGATDTQYF. This chain uses TRBV6-4 with TRBJ2-3; 8 nucleotides match TRBD2. The CDR3 sequence is 14 residues long. Germline assignment: CDR1 MRHNA and CDR2 SNTAGT. V trimming: 6 bases; J trimming: 2 bases; junction bases outside the gene matches: 4.

CDR3 DNA sequence: TGTGCCAGCAGCGTAGCAGGGGATCTAAACACCATATATTTT. Encoded protein: CASSVAGDLNTIYF. The chain couples TRBV9 to TRBJ1-3; a weak D match, TRBD1 (6 bases). Germline values: CDR1 SGDLS, CDR2 YYNGEE. The CDR3 length is 14 residues. With 0 bases removed from V and 6 bases from J, the gap between germline ends came to 10 bases. The full variable domain, completed using reference TRBV9 and TRBJ1-3, is DSGVTQTPKHLITATGQRVTLRCSPRSGDLSVYWYQQSLDQGLQFLIQYYNGEERAKGNILERFSAQQFPDLHSELNLSSLELGDSALYFCASSVAGDLNTIYFGEGSWLTVV.

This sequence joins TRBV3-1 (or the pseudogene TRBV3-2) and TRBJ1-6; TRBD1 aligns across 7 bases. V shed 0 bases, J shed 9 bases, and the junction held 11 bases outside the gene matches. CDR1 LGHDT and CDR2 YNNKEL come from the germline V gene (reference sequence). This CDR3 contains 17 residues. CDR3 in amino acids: CASSQEYSDREISPLHF. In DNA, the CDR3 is TGTGCCAGCAGCCAAGAATATTCCGACAGGGAAATTTCACCCCTCCACTTT.

CDR3 sequence: CASSLPGGGNEQFF. CDR3 coding DNA: TGCGCCAGCAGCCTTCCGGGAGGGGGGAATGAGCAGTTCTTC. This sequence joins TRBV4-1 and TRBJ2-1; TRBD2 agrees at 8 bases. This CDR3 comprises 14 residues. Per germline, CDR1 MGHRA and CDR2 YSYEKL. Unmatched junction bases numbered 6, after V lost 4 bases and J lost 7 bases.

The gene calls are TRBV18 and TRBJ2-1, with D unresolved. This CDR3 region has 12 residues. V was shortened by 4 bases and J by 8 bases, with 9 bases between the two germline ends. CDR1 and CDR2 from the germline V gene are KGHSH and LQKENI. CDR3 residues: CASSQRVDEQFF. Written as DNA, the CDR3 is TGTGCCAGCTCACAACGGGTTGATGAGCAGTTCTTC.

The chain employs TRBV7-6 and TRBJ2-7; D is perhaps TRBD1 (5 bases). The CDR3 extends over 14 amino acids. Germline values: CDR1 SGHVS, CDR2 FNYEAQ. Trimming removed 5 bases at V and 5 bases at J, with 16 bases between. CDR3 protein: CASSPTRQLHEQYF. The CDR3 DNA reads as TGTGCCAGCAGCCCCACCAGACAGCTTCACGAGCAGTACTTC.

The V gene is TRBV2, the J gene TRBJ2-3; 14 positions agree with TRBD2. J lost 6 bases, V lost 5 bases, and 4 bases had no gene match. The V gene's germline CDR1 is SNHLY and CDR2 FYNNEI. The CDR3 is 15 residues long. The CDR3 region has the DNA TGTGCCAGCAGTCCCGGGACTAGCGGGAGTGATACGCAGTATTTT. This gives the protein CASSPGTSGSDTQYF.

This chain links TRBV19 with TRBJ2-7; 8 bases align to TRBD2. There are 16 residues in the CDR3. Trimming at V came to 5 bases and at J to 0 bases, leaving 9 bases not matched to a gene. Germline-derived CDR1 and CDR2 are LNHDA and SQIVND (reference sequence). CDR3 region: CASSEPSGPSSYEQYF. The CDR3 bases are TGTGCCAGTAGTGAACCTAGCGGGCCGAGCTCCTACGAGCAGTACTTC.

DNA of the CDR3: TGTGCCAGTAGTATAGTTGGAGGGGCTGCAACTAATGAAAAACTGTTTTTT. Translated, it gives CASSIVGGAATNEKLFF. The chain employs TRBV19 and TRBJ1-4; perhaps TRBD1 as D (5 bases). This CDR3 spans 17 amino acids. Trimming removed 1 base from V and 0 bases from J, with 12 bases in between. The germline gives CDR1 LNHDA, CDR2 SQIVND (reference sequence).

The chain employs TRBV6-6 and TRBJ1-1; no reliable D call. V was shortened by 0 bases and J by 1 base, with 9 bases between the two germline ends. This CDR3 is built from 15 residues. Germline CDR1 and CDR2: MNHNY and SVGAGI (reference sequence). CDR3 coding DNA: TGTGCCAGCAGTTACTCGAGCGGTCGGAACACTGAAGCTTTCTTT. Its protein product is CASSYSSGRNTEAFF.

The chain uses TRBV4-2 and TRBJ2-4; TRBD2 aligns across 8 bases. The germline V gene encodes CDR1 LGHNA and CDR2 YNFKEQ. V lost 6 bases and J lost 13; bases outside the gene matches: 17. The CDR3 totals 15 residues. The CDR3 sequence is CASRPRLQASGPQYF. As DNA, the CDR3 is TGTGCCAGCAGACCAAGATTGCAGGCTAGCGGGCCCCAGTACTTC.